This T cell receptor beta chain was found in a study of blood T cell repertoires in COVID-19. The overall study: Collection of acute and convalescent COVID-19 samples took place in the United States, Italy and Spain.

In the authors' methods: Amplification of reference gene primers was used by the study to estimate nucleated cell counts. Profiled with immunoSEQ multiplex PCR; TCRdb holds only in-frame clones, not every one. The V and J calls and clone size come from that table; D and trimming were worked out from the DNA. In the table there are about 120,000 clones, around 80% of which are singletons. Germline values: CDR1 LNHDA, CDR2 SQIVND (reference sequence). Trimming left V 3 bases short and J 1 base short, with 12 bases between. This CDR3 has 15 residues. The gene calls are TRBV19 and TRBJ1-2; D is ambiguous. Material for sequencing was peripheral blood. The origin of this receptor is a man between 65 and 79 years old with active or convalescent COVID-19. The CDR3 DNA follows: TGTGCCAGTAGTATGATAGATTCACTTAACTATGGCTACACCTTC. This sequence encodes CASSMIDSLNYGYTF.